This T cell receptor beta chain emerged from a study of cytomegalovirus exposure and HLA in healthy donors. Sequencing was performed with immunoSEQ multiplex PCR; in TCRdb, only in-frame clones are kept and a portion is missing. There are 100,000 or so clones in the sample; about 85% occur only once, and 20% to 25% lies in the top ten. In germline, CDR1 is SQVTM, CDR2 ANQGSEA. Deletions cut 2 bases from V and 0 bases from J, with 7 bases between. The CDR3 contains 14 residues. The receptor's source is a man between 18 and 29 years old in good health and CMV-seropositive. The sequenced sample was PBMCs. The chain combines TRBV29-1 with TRBJ2-2, with D perhaps matching TRBD2 (6 bases). The CDR3 bases are TGCAGCGTTGAATTAGCGGCGAACACCGGGGAGCTGTTTTTT. Protein: CSVELAANTGELFF.